What follows is one T cell receptor beta chain and its context. Its antigen is not yet known. No much larger clonotype is one base removed from it; base qualities were not supplied. V sheds 3 bases and J sheds 1 base, leaving 13 bases between their ends. CDR3 length: 14 amino acids, cysteine to phenylalanine. Just the 42-base CDR3 DNA is kept, in frame starting at base 1. For CDR1 and CDR2, the germline V gene (reference sequence) lists GTSNPN and SVGIG. The sample was run on an Illumina HiSeq 2000. Multiplex PCR amplification was used to generate the TCR beta chain libraries. High-throughput sequencing was used to analyze the amplified TCR beta chain products. TCRdb's own reprocessing of the public reads used fastp at Q25 and MiXCR and kept productive beta chains. Records with the same CDR3 protein are collapsed into one entry carrying the most frequent genes and DNA. The sample yields roughly 260,000 distinct CDR3 sequences; around 30% were counted once. 0.85% to 1.3% of the sample belongs to the ten largest clones.

This sample stems from a study of breast tumors, draining lymph nodes, adjacent tissues (dated by TCRdb to 2015 to 2016). The study in broad terms: The study compared TCR beta repertoires across tumor, adjacent nontumor tissue and axillary lymph nodes from breast cancer patients. The study was designed to assess the relationships and possible T-cell exchange between tumor, surrounding tissue and draining lymph node repertoires in human breast cancer. What the study reported, not specific to this receptor: Tumors showed preferential V and J gene usage, and their T-cell repertoire diversity fell below that of lymph nodes yet above that of nontumor tissue. In luminal-like breast cancer, tumor and nontumor tissue repertoires resembled each other significantly more than in basal-like breast cancer. The conclusion that tumor T cells originate in lymph nodes was framed as consistent with a hypothesis rather than directly demonstrated. A scenario in which most tumor T cells derive from the lymph node and then expand within tumor tissue was judged to be consistent with the data.

Lymph node samples were obtained from the axillary draining lymph nodes of breast cancer patients. The source of this sequence is a female donor with breast cancer. Some clones in this sample may be carry-over from other donors' samples. The sequenced sample was axillary lymph node tissue. This chain joins TRBV30 to TRBJ2-7, with no confident D gene call. The DNA sequence is as follows: TGTGCCTGGAGGCGACAACCGGGTTCCTACGAGCAGTACTTC. Its protein reads: CAWRRQPGSYEQYF.